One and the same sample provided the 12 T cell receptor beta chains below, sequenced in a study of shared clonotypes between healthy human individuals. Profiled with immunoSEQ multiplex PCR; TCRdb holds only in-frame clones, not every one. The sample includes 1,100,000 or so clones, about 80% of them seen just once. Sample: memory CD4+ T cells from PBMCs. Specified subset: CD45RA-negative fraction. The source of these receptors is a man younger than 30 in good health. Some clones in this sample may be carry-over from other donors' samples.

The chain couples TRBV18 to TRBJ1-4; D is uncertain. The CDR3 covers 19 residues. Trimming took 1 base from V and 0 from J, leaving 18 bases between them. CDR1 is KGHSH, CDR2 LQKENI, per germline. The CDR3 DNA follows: TGTGCCAGCTCACCACGTCCCTCCATGTCAAAGGCAACTAATGAAAAACTGTTTTTT. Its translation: CASSPRPSMSKATNEKLFF.

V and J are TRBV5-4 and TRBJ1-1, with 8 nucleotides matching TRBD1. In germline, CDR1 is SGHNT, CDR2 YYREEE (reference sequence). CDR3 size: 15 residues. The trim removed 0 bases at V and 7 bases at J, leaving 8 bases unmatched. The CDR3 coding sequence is TGTGCCAGCAGCTTGGCAGGGACAGGAAACCTTGAAGCTTTCTTT. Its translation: CASSLAGTGNLEAFF.

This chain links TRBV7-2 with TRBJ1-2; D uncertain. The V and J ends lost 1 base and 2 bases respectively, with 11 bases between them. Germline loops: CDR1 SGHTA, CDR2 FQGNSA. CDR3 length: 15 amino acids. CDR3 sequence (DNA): TGTGCCAGCAGCTTAGAGAGGTCGATGAACTATGGCTACACCTTC. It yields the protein CASSLERSMNYGYTF. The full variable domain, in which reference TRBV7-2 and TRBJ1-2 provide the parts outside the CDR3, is GAGVSQSPSNKVTEKGKDVELRCDPISGHTALYWYRQSLGQGLEFLIYFQGNSAPDKSGLPSDRFSAERTGGSVSTLTIQRTQQEDSAVYLCASSLERSMNYGYTFGSGTRLTVV.

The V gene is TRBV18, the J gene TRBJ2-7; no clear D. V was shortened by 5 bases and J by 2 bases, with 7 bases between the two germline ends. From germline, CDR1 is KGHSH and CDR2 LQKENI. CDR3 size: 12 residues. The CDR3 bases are TGTGCCAGCTCAACTGGACCCTACGAGCAGTACTTC. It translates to CASSTGPYEQYF.

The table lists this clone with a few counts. The CDR3 is CASSILRGDEQYF. The CDR3 nucleotides read TGTGCCAGTAGTATTTTAAGGGGCGACGAGCAGTACTTC. The chain carries TRBV19 and TRBJ2-7; D may be TRBD1 (5 bases). Trimming pared 3 bases from V and 5 bases from J, leaving 11 bases between. CDR1 is LNHDA and CDR2 is SQIVND in the germline V gene (reference sequence). The CDR3 contains 13 residues.

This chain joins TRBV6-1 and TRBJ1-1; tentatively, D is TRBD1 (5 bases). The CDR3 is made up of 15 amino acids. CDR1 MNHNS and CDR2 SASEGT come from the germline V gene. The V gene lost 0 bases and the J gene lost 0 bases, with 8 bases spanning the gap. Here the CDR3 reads CASSEAETVNTEAFF. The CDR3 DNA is TGTGCCAGCAGTGAAGCGGAGACAGTGAACACTGAAGCTTTCTTT.

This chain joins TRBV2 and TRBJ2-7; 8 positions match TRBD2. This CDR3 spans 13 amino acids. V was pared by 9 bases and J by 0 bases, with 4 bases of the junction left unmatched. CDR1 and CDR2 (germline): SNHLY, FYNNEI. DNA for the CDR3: TGTGCCAGTAGCGGGGCAATCTCCTACGAGCAGTACTTC. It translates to CASSGAISYEQYF. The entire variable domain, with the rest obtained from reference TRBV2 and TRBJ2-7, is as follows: EPEVTQTPSHQVTQMGQEVILRCVPISNHLYFYWYRQILGQKVEFLVSFYNNEISEKSEIFDDQFSVERPDGSNFTLKIRSTKLEDSAMYFCASSGAISYEQYFGPGTRLTVT.

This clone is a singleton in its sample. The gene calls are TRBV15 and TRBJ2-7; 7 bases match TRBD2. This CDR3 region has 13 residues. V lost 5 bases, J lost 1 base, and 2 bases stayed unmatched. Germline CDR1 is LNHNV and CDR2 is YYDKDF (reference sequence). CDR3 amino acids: CATSAGVSYEQYF. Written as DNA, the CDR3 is TGTGCCACCAGCGCGGGAGTTTCCTACGAGCAGTACTTC.

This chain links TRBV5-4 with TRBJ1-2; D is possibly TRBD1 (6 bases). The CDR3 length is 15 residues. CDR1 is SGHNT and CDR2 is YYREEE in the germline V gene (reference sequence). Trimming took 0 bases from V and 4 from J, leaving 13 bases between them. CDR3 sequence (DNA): TGTGCCAGCAGCTTGGCCCAGGGGATCGGCTATGGCTACACCTTC. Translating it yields CASSLAQGIGYGYTF.

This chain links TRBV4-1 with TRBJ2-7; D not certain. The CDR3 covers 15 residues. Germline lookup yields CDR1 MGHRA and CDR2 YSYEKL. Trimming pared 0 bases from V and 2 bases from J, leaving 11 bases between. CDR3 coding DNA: TGCGCCAGCAGCCAAGATACTACGGCAACCTACGAGCAGTACTTC. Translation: CASSQDTTATYEQYF.

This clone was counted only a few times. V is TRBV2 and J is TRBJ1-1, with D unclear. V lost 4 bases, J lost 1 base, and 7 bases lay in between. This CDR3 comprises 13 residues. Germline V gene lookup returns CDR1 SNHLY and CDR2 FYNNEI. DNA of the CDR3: TGTGCCAGCAGTGTTTTAGAGAACACTGAAGCTTTCTTT. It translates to CASSVLENTEAFF.

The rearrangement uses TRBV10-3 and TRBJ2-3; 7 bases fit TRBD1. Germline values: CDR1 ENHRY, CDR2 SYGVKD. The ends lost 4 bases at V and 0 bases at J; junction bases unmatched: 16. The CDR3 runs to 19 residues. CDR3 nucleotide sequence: TGTGCCATCAGTGGGACCCCGGGACAGAGACCTTCTAGCACAGATACGCAGTATTTT. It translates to CAISGTPGQRPSSTDTQYF.